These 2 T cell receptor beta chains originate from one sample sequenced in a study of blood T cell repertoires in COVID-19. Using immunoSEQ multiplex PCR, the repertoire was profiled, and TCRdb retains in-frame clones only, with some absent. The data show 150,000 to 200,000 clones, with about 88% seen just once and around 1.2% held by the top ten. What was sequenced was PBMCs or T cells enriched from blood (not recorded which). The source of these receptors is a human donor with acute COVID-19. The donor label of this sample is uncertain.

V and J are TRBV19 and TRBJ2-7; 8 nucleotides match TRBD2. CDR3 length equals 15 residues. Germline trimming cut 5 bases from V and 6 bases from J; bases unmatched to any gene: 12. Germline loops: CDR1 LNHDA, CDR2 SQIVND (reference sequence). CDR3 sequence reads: CASSAVLARGAEQYF. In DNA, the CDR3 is TGTGCCAGTAGTGCCGTACTAGCGCGGGGGGCCGAGCAGTACTTC. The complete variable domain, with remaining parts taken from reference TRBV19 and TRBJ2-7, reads DGGITQSPKYLFRKEGQNVTLSCEQNLNHDAMYWYRQDPGQGLRLIYYSQIVNDFQKGDIAEGYSVSREKKESFPLTVTSAQKNPTAFYLCASSAVLARGAEQYFGPGTRLTVT.

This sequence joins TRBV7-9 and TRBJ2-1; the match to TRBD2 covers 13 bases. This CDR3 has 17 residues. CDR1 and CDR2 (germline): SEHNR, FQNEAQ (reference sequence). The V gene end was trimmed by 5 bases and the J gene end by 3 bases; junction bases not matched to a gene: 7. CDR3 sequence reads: CASSQTSGGLHYNEQFF. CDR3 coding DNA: TGTGCCAGCAGCCAGACTAGCGGGGGGCTACACTACAATGAGCAGTTCTTC.